The rows below give T cell receptor beta chains drawn from one sample of a study of blood T cells in healthy people across ages. Each CDR3 protein is one row after TCRdb ran MiXCR on the 5' RACE reads. The sample includes some 370,000 distinct CDR3 sequences, 50% to 60% seen only once; the top ten take around 49%. Sequencing input: blood. These receptors all come from a man aged 55-75 years in good health. Both conserved end residues are part of each CDR3. Each record gives: J gene, D gene, clone size, V gene, CDR3 DNA, CDR3 protein. A D gene is named only where the DNA matches it firmly. Size is omitted from some rows. Given values are once, few, many or a class for expanded clones.

j_call: TRBJ2-3
d_call: TRBD2
clone_size: NA
v_call: TRBV30
cdr3_nt: TGTGCCCGGGGCCGGGGGGGAAGCACAGATACGCAGTATTTT
cdr3_aa: CARGRGGSTDTQYF

j_call: TRBJ2-3
d_call: TRBD2
clone_size: NA
v_call: TRBV29-1
cdr3_nt: TGCAGCGTCCCCAGCGGGGTCGGCCGCGCAGATACGCAGTATTTT
cdr3_aa: CSVPSGVGRADTQYF

j_call: TRBJ2-1
d_call: NA
clone_size: NA
v_call: TRBV5-1
cdr3_nt: TGCGCCAGCAGGGGAACCCCAAGCTCCTACAATGAGCAGTTCTTC
cdr3_aa: CASRGTPSSYNEQFF

j_call: TRBJ2-5
d_call: TRBD1
clone_size: NA
v_call: TRBV20-1
cdr3_nt: TGCAGTGCTAGAATGCCGGGACAGGGCAATGAGCAGTACTTC
cdr3_aa: CSARMPGQGNEQYF

j_call: TRBJ1-2
d_call: TRBD1
clone_size: NA
v_call: TRBV9
cdr3_nt: TGTGCCAGCAGCACTGGACAGGCCTATGGCTACACCTTC
cdr3_aa: CASSTGQAYGYTF

j_call: TRBJ2-2
d_call: NA
clone_size: NA
v_call: TRBV5-1
cdr3_nt: TGCGCCAGCAGCTTGGCTAACGCCGGGGAGCTGTTTTTT
cdr3_aa: CASSLANAGELFF

j_call: TRBJ1-2
d_call: TRBD1
clone_size: NA
v_call: TRBV18
cdr3_nt: TGTGCCAGCTCACCCGGGACAGGGCGCCTAGCTAACTATGGCTACACCTTC
cdr3_aa: CASSPGTGRLANYGYTF

j_call: TRBJ1-1
d_call: NA
clone_size: NA
v_call: TRBV5-6
cdr3_nt: TGTGCCAGCAGTGGGTGGGGAGGGGGGAGCACTGAAGCTTTCTTT
cdr3_aa: CASSGWGGGSTEAFF

j_call: TRBJ1-1
d_call: NA
clone_size: NA
v_call: TRBV12-3/TRBV12-4
cdr3_nt: TGTGCCAGCAGTTCCTCTGATATGAACACTGAAGCTTTCTTT
cdr3_aa: CASSSSDMNTEAFF

j_call: TRBJ2-1
d_call: TRBD2
clone_size: NA
v_call: TRBV9
cdr3_nt: TGTGCCAGCAGCGTAAGGGGCTGGCGGGAGGACTACAATGAGCAGTTCTTC
cdr3_aa: CASSVRGWREDYNEQFF

j_call: TRBJ1-6
d_call: NA
clone_size: few
v_call: TRBV30
cdr3_nt: TGTGCCTGGAGTGTGGAGGGAGCCTATAATTCACCCCTCCACTTT
cdr3_aa: CAWSVEGAYNSPLHF

j_call: TRBJ2-3
d_call: TRBD1
clone_size: NA
v_call: TRBV5-6
cdr3_nt: TGTGCCAGCAGCTCAACCCGGGACAGGGGTACCACAGATACGCAGTATTTT
cdr3_aa: CASSSTRDRGTTDTQYF

j_call: TRBJ2-1
d_call: NA
clone_size: NA
v_call: TRBV20-1
cdr3_nt: TGCAGTGCTAGCGGAACCCTAGCGAACAATGAGCAGTTCTTC
cdr3_aa: CSASGTLANNEQFF

j_call: TRBJ2-1
d_call: TRBD2
clone_size: NA
v_call: TRBV7-6
cdr3_nt: TGTGCCAGCAGCGCGCTGGGAGCGGGAGGGCCCAATGAGCAGTTCTTC
cdr3_aa: CASSALGAGGPNEQFF

j_call: TRBJ2-6
d_call: NA
clone_size: few
v_call: TRBV6-2/TRBV6-3
cdr3_nt: TGTGCCAGCAGTATCCTTCAGGGCTCTGGGGCCAACGTCCTGACTTTC
cdr3_aa: CASSILQGSGANVLTF

j_call: TRBJ2-5
d_call: TRBD1
clone_size: NA
v_call: TRBV5-1
cdr3_nt: TGCGCCAGCAGCTTGGACAGGGGACCGCTACAAGAGACCCAGTACTTC
cdr3_aa: CASSLDRGPLQETQYF

j_call: TRBJ1-2
d_call: NA
clone_size: NA
v_call: TRBV29-1
cdr3_nt: TGCAGCGTCTTAGGGGTCGAAGGCCACACCTTC
cdr3_aa: CSVLGVEGHTF

j_call: TRBJ1-1
d_call: NA
clone_size: NA
v_call: TRBV29-1
cdr3_nt: TGCAGCGTTGAAGATCCCTACACTGAAGCTTTCTTT
cdr3_aa: CSVEDPYTEAFF

j_call: TRBJ1-2
d_call: NA
clone_size: NA
v_call: TRBV7-3
cdr3_nt: TGTGCCAGCAGCCGGGACCCGGCCGGAGGCTACACCTTC
cdr3_aa: CASSRDPAGGYTF

j_call: TRBJ2-1
d_call: TRBD2
clone_size: few
v_call: TRBV7-2
cdr3_nt: TGTGCCAGCAGCCTTGTGACGAGCGGGATTAATGAGCAGTTCTTC
cdr3_aa: CASSLVTSGINEQFF

j_call: TRBJ2-5
d_call: NA
clone_size: NA
v_call: TRBV27
cdr3_nt: TGTGCCAGCTCCCCAGGACCCCAGCGAGAGACCCAGTACTTC
cdr3_aa: CASSPGPQRETQYF

j_call: TRBJ2-5
d_call: NA
clone_size: NA
v_call: TRBV29-1
cdr3_nt: TGCAGCGTGGGGCCCGGCACGGTCAACAATGAGCAGTACTTC
cdr3_aa: CSVGPGTVNNEQYF

j_call: TRBJ2-7
d_call: TRBD2
clone_size: NA
v_call: TRBV7-2
cdr3_nt: TGTGCCAGCGGACTAGCGGGAGGACCCGCCTACGAGCAGTACTTC
cdr3_aa: CASGLAGGPAYEQYF

j_call: TRBJ2-3
d_call: NA
clone_size: NA
v_call: TRBV30
cdr3_nt: TGTGCCTGGAGCGGTACTACGCAGTATTTT
cdr3_aa: CAWSGTTQYF

j_call: TRBJ2-5
d_call: TRBD2
clone_size: NA
v_call: TRBV5-1
cdr3_nt: TGCGCCAGCAGCTTGGGGGTACTAGCGGGAGAAGAGGCCCAGTACTTC
cdr3_aa: CASSLGVLAGEEAQYF

j_call: TRBJ2-7
d_call: NA
clone_size: NA
v_call: TRBV19
cdr3_nt: TGTGCCAGTAGGAGACAGGCTTCATCCTACGAGCAGTACTTC
cdr3_aa: CASRRQASSYEQYF

j_call: TRBJ2-7
d_call: TRBD1
clone_size: once
v_call: TRBV6-2/TRBV6-3
cdr3_nt: TGTGCCAGCAGTTACTCGACAGGGTGGGCCTACGAGCAGTACTTC
cdr3_aa: CASSYSTGWAYEQYF

j_call: TRBJ2-1
d_call: TRBD2
clone_size: NA
v_call: TRBV6-1
cdr3_nt: TGTGCCAGCAGTCCCGCCCCGGGGACTAGCGGGAGAAATGAGCAGTTCTTC
cdr3_aa: CASSPAPGTSGRNEQFF

j_call: TRBJ2-1
d_call: TRBD2
clone_size: NA
v_call: TRBV20-1
cdr3_nt: TGCAGTGCTCTAAGCGGGGGAACCTACAATGAGCAGTTCTTC
cdr3_aa: CSALSGGTYNEQFF

j_call: TRBJ2-7
d_call: NA
clone_size: NA
v_call: TRBV5-1
cdr3_nt: TGCGCCAGCAGCTTTGGCCTAAGCGACGAGCAGTACTTC
cdr3_aa: CASSFGLSDEQYF

j_call: TRBJ2-5
d_call: NA
clone_size: NA
v_call: TRBV3-1
cdr3_nt: TGTGCCAGCAGCCAAGATCCCGGGATTGAGGTGACCCAGTACTTC
cdr3_aa: CASSQDPGIEVTQYF

j_call: TRBJ2-7
d_call: TRBD2
clone_size: few
v_call: TRBV9
cdr3_nt: TGTGCCAGCAGCTATAGCGGGACTGAGTACGAGCAGTACTTC
cdr3_aa: CASSYSGTEYEQYF

j_call: TRBJ1-6
d_call: NA
clone_size: NA
v_call: TRBV20-1
cdr3_nt: TGCAGTGCTAGAGATCTGGGGACCGGATCACCCCTCCACTTT
cdr3_aa: CSARDLGTGSPLHF

j_call: TRBJ2-5
d_call: NA
clone_size: NA
v_call: TRBV7-7
cdr3_nt: TGTGCTAGCAGCCCCGCATCCCCGGGGAATGAGCAGTACTTC
cdr3_aa: CASSPASPGNEQYF

j_call: TRBJ1-1
d_call: NA
clone_size: few
v_call: TRBV14
cdr3_nt: TGTGCCAGCAACCGTGAAGCCAACACTGAAGCTTTCTTT
cdr3_aa: CASNREANTEAFF

j_call: TRBJ2-7
d_call: TRBD2
clone_size: NA
v_call: TRBV20-1
cdr3_nt: TGCAGTGCTAGAGGGGTAGCGGGAACGGGGGAGCAGTACTTC
cdr3_aa: CSARGVAGTGEQYF

j_call: TRBJ2-5
d_call: NA
clone_size: few
v_call: TRBV6-5
cdr3_nt: TGTGCCAGCAGTTACCAACGGCAAAGCTCGCAGTACTTC
cdr3_aa: CASSYQRQSSQYF

j_call: TRBJ1-2
d_call: NA
clone_size: NA
v_call: TRBV29-1
cdr3_nt: TGCAGCGTTGAAAGTGGTCAGGATGGCTGCACCTTC
cdr3_aa: CSVESGQDGCTF

j_call: TRBJ1-4
d_call: NA
clone_size: NA
v_call: TRBV5-6
cdr3_nt: TGTGCCAGCAGCTTTGGGGTGGCTGAGAATGAAAAACTGTTTTTT
cdr3_aa: CASSFGVAENEKLFF

j_call: TRBJ1-1
d_call: NA
clone_size: NA
v_call: TRBV28
cdr3_nt: TGTGCCACGGGGGTGAACACTGAAGCTTTCTTT
cdr3_aa: CATGVNTEAFF

j_call: TRBJ2-7
d_call: NA
clone_size: many
v_call: TRBV7-2
cdr3_nt: TGTGCCAGCAGCTTAGTGGTAGGGTTCGGTCACGAGCAGTACTTC
cdr3_aa: CASSLVVGFGHEQYF

j_call: TRBJ1-1
d_call: TRBD1
clone_size: NA
v_call: TRBV6-1
cdr3_nt: TGTGCCAGCAGCCCGGACAGGGTAGGCACTGAAGCTTTCTTT
cdr3_aa: CASSPDRVGTEAFF

j_call: TRBJ2-3
d_call: TRBD2
clone_size: NA
v_call: TRBV6-2/TRBV6-3
cdr3_nt: TGTGCCAGCAGTTACTCGTGGACTAGCGGGATGAGCATGGATACGCAGTATTTT
cdr3_aa: CASSYSWTSGMSMDTQYF

j_call: TRBJ2-7
d_call: TRBD2
clone_size: few
v_call: TRBV9
cdr3_nt: TGTGCCAGCAGCGCCCCCGCGGAGCGGGGGTCTTGGGAGCAGTACTTC
cdr3_aa: CASSAPAERGSWEQYF

j_call: TRBJ2-5
d_call: NA
clone_size: NA
v_call: TRBV3-1
cdr3_nt: TGTGCCAGCAGCCAAATGGACTTCCAAGAGACCCAGTACTTC
cdr3_aa: CASSQMDFQETQYF

j_call: TRBJ1-4
d_call: TRBD1
clone_size: NA
v_call: TRBV4-2
cdr3_nt: TGTGCCAGCAGCCCCGGGACAGGGAACGAAAAACTGTTTTTT
cdr3_aa: CASSPGTGNEKLFF